The 27 T cell receptor beta chains below all came from one sample that was sequenced in a study of cytomegalovirus exposure and HLA in healthy donors. Researchers ran the PCR with 60 Vbeta and 13 Jbeta primers. Libraries were prepared by immunoSEQ multiplex PCR; TCRdb keeps only in-frame clonotypes and omits some of them. The sample lists about 180,000 clones, over 70% occurring once. Sequencing used PBMCs. The receptors were sampled from a male donor in good health and CMV-seronegative.

V gene TRBV6-6 combines with J gene TRBJ1-2, with TRBD1 matching over 8 bases. Germline CDR1 MNHNY, CDR2 SVGAGI (reference sequence). The length of the CDR3 is 14 residues. J was trimmed by 6 bases and V by 4 bases; bases with no gene match: 7. CDR3 nucleotides: TGTGCCAGCAGTTCCTCAGGGGGCGGGAATGGCTACACCTTC. Its protein is CASSSSGGGNGYTF.

The V and J genes are TRBV12-5 and TRBJ1-5, with 7 bases aligning to TRBD1. The V gene end was trimmed by 7 bases and the J gene end by 0 bases; junction bases not matched to a gene: 9. There are 16 residues in the CDR3. The germline V gene has CDR1 LGHNT and CDR2 FRNRAP. In nucleotides, the CDR3 is TGTGCTAGTGCTACCTCCGGACAGGTTAGCAATCAGCCCCAGCATTTT. This encodes CASATSGQVSNQPQHF. Looking up the rest from reference TRBV12-5 and TRBJ1-5 gives the full variable domain: DARVTQTPRHKVTEMGQEVTMRCQPILGHNTVFWYRQTMMQGLELLAYFRNRAPLDDSGMPKDRFSAEMPDATLATLKIQPSEPRDSAVYFCASATSGQVSNQPQHFGDGTRLSIL.

The CDR3 coding sequence is TGTGCCAGCAGTTTAAGGAGGGTTCTAGCCAAAAACATTCAGTACTTC. Translated, it gives CASSLRRVLAKNIQYF. The rearrangement links TRBV28 to TRBJ2-4; D is perhaps TRBD2 (6 bases). This CDR3 comprises 16 residues. V gave up 2 bases and J gave up 0 bases, with 11 bases separating them. CDR1 is MDHEN, CDR2 SYDVKM, per germline.

The chain links TRBV5-1 to TRBJ1-1; the D is unclear. The V end lost 0 bases, the J end lost 1 base, and 7 bases lay between the germline ends. Per the germline V gene, CDR1 is SGHRS and CDR2 is YFSETQ. The CDR3 consists of 14 residues. The CDR3 sequence is CASSLAPQNTEAFF. The CDR3 bases are TGCGCCAGCAGCTTGGCTCCACAGAACACTGAAGCTTTCTTT. Looking up the rest from reference TRBV5-1 and TRBJ1-1 gives the full variable domain: KAGVTQTPRYLIKTRGQQVTLSCSPISGHRSVSWYQQTPGQGLQFLFEYFSETQRNKGNFPGRFSGRQFSNSRSEMNVSTLELGDSALYLCASSLAPQNTEAFFGQGTRLTVV.

The chain joins TRBV28 to TRBJ2-6; D possibly corresponds to TRBD2 (6 bases). V lost 5 bases and J lost 7, with 15 bases in between. Germline values: CDR1 MDHEN, CDR2 SYDVKM. The CDR3 runs 15 residues. CDR3 DNA: TGTGCCAGCAGTCCGGGAGCAGTGGTAGCCAACGTCCTGACTTTC. Translated, it gives CASSPGAVVANVLTF.

This chain connects TRBV28 to TRBJ1-1; the D gene is possibly TRBD1 (6 bases). This CDR3 region has 14 residues. Trimming shortened V by 5 bases and J by 1 base, and 11 bases separated the two germline ends. Per the germline V gene, CDR1 is MDHEN and CDR2 is SYDVKM. The CDR3 nucleotides read TGTGCCAGCAGTCCAGGGGAAAAGAACACTGAAGCTTTCTTT. Its protein product is CASSPGEKNTEAFF.

This chain joins TRBV27 and TRBJ2-5; TRBD1 might be the D (6 bases). The J call may be in error: the DNA end matches TRBJ2-7 better. CDR3 length: 16 residues. Germline assignment: CDR1 MNHEY and CDR2 SMNVEV (reference sequence). The CDR3: CASSLSAQGISYEQYF. CDR3 bases: TGTGCCAGCAGTTTATCGGCGCAGGGGATCAGCTACGAGCAGTACTTC.

This chain connects TRBV11-2 to TRBJ2-1; TRBD2 matches 7 bases. CDR1 and CDR2 from the germline V gene are SGHAT and FQNNGV. The CDR3 spans 13 residues. V was pared by 2 bases and J by 14 bases, with 9 bases of the junction left unmatched. CDR3 DNA sequence: TGTGCCAGCAGCTTACTGGGGGAGGGCCTCGAGTTCTTC. Amino acids: CASSLLGEGLEFF.

The J gene is TRBJ1-4, the V gene TRBV6-6; the match to TRBD1 covers 7 bases. Per the germline V gene, CDR1 is MNHNY and CDR2 is SVGAGI (reference sequence). After removal of 10 bases from V and 8 bases from J, the junction contained 10 bases not matched to a gene. The CDR3 is 13 amino acids. The CDR3 reads CAINRGIKEKLFF. The CDR3 DNA follows: TGTGCCATCAACAGGGGAATAAAAGAAAAACTGTTTTTT.

The CDR3 is CASSDRGYNEQFF. The CDR3 nucleotides read TGTGCCAGCAGTGACAGGGGATACAATGAGCAGTTCTTC. The chain couples TRBV6-5 to TRBJ2-1, with 8 nucleotides matching TRBD1. The V gene's germline CDR1 is MNHEY and CDR2 SVGAGI. The ends lost 5 bases at V and 4 bases at J; junction bases unmatched: 1. The CDR3 totals 13 residues.

This clone was seen only a few times. The genes are TRBV14 and TRBJ1-1; 8 nucleotides agree with TRBD1. V shed 1 base and J 0 bases; nucleotides not matched to a gene: 1. The germline V gene has CDR1 SGHDN and CDR2 FVKESK. The CDR3 length is 15 residues. CDR3 coding DNA: TGTGCCAGCAGCCAAGGGGACAGGATGAACACTGAAGCTTTCTTT. This encodes CASSQGDRMNTEAFF.

The chain links TRBV10-1 to TRBJ2-3; D is possibly TRBD2 (5 bases). Germline CDR1 is WNHNN and CDR2 is SYGVQD (reference sequence). The CDR3 extends over 11 amino acids. V lost 6 bases, J lost 5 bases, and 6 bases lay in between. This CDR3 reads CASSREDTQYF. In DNA, the CDR3 is TGCGCCAGCAGCCGGGAAGATACGCAGTATTTT.

J is TRBJ1-2 and V is TRBV7-9; TRBD1 is a possible D gene (5 bases). V was cut by 0 bases and J by 7 bases, with 15 bases left in between. The CDR3 covers 15 residues. Germline assignment: CDR1 SEHNR and CDR2 FQNEAQ (reference sequence). The CDR3 coding sequence is TGTGCCAGCAGCTTAGCCGGCCAGGGTGGCTCTGGCTACACCTTC. Translation gives CASSLAGQGGSGYTF.

This chain's CDR3 is CAISGQANEQYF. CDR3 DNA sequence: TGTGCCATCAGTGGCCAGGCAAACGAGCAGTACTTC. The chain links TRBV10-3 to TRBJ2-7, with no clear D. CDR3 length equals 12 residues. Trimming cost V 4 bases and J 5 bases, with 9 bases left between them. The germline gives CDR1 ENHRY, CDR2 SYGVKD.

The chain is built from TRBV6-5 and TRBJ2-1; the D gene is possibly TRBD1 (6 bases). In germline, CDR1 is MNHEY, CDR2 SVGAGI. This CDR3 has 15 amino acids. V was pared by 4 bases and J by 7 bases, with 17 bases between. CDR3 in amino acids: CASSFGRGFGNEQFF. CDR3 nucleotide sequence: TGTGCCAGCAGTTTTGGCAGGGGTTTCGGTAATGAGCAGTTCTTC.

This clone has a handful of counts. The chain carries TRBV6-1 and TRBJ1-5; D gene uncertain. This CDR3 has 16 residues. The V gene lost 4 bases and the J gene lost 1 base, with 14 bases spanning the gap. The germline V gene has CDR1 MNHNS and CDR2 SASEGT. CDR3 residues: CASSATGLVSNQPQHF. The CDR3 bases are TGTGCCAGCAGTGCGACCGGACTAGTGAGCAATCAGCCCCAGCATTTT.

The chain has TRBV10-3 and TRBJ1-5; D perhaps matches TRBD1 (6 bases). In germline, CDR1 is ENHRY, CDR2 SYGVKD. Trimming took 3 bases from V and 2 from J, leaving 11 bases between them. The CDR3 consists of 15 residues. CDR3 bases: TGTGCCATCAGTGACAGGGGTTTTGGCAATCAGCCCCAGCATTTT. Translation gives CAISDRGFGNQPQHF.

Only a few counts were recorded for this clone. The J gene is TRBJ2-7, the V gene TRBV5-1, with D possibly being TRBD1 (6 bases). Germline assignment: CDR1 SGHRS and CDR2 YFSETQ. V was cut by 3 bases and J by 7 bases, with 20 bases left in between. This CDR3 is built from 15 residues. The CDR3 region is CASSWGNREGSEQYF. Here the CDR3 DNA reads TGCGCCAGCAGCTGGGGGAACAGGGAAGGTTCGGAGCAGTACTTC.

The V gene is TRBV6-5, the J gene TRBJ1-4, with a weak D call TRBD1 (5 bases). Germline V CDR1 and CDR2: MNHEY, SVGAGI. V was shortened by 6 bases and J by 7 bases, with 15 bases between the two germline ends. The CDR3 extends over 14 amino acids. CDR3: CASSQNGAGEKLFF. Written as DNA, the CDR3 is TGTGCCAGCAGCCAGAATGGGGCTGGTGAAAAACTGTTTTTT.

This chain connects TRBV28 to TRBJ1-5; maybe TRBD1 (5 bases). With 0 bases removed from V and 3 bases from J, the gap between germline ends came to 18 bases. Germline V CDR1 and CDR2: MDHEN, SYDVKM. The length of the CDR3 is 18 residues. The CDR3 nucleotides are TGTGCCAGCAGTTTATGGTTTAGGTTGAGACAGCACAATCAGCCCCAGCATTTT. Residues: CASSLWFRLRQHNQPQHF.

The J gene is TRBJ2-3, the V gene TRBV11-2; maybe TRBD2 (6 bases). CDR3 size: 16 residues. The V gene's germline CDR1 is SGHAT and CDR2 FQNNGV. The germline V and J ends were trimmed by 2 bases and 7 bases, with 19 bases remaining between them. In DNA, the CDR3 is TGTGCCAGCAGCTTAAACCGGAGGGGCTACACGAATACGCAGTATTTT. Its translation: CASSLNRRGYTNTQYF.

The rearrangement uses TRBV6-4 and TRBJ1-5; possibly TRBD1 for D (6 bases). Trimming pared 6 bases from V and 2 bases from J, leaving 14 bases between. Germline-derived CDR1 and CDR2 are MRHNA and SNTAGT. CDR3 length: 15 residues. This chain's CDR3 is CASSEQGGRNQPQHF. CDR3 in DNA: TGTGCCAGCAGCGAACAGGGAGGGCGCAATCAGCCCCAGCATTTT.

CDR3 nucleotide sequence: TGCGCCAGTACTAGGGGACAGGGCAACCCCACCCAGCATTTT. Protein product: CASTRGQGNPTQHF. The chain uses TRBV10-2 and TRBJ1-5, with TRBD1 matching 9 bases. This CDR3 is 14 amino acids long. V shed 9 bases, J shed 11 bases, and the junction held 14 bases outside the gene matches. CDR1 WSHSY and CDR2 SAAADI come from the germline V gene.

This clone has just one count. The chain links TRBV15 to TRBJ2-1; maybe TRBD1 (7 bases). Germline lookup yields CDR1 LNHNV and CDR2 YYDKDF (reference sequence). V was cut by 0 bases and J by 9 bases, with 21 bases left in between. The CDR3 contains 17 residues. The CDR3 bases are TGTGCCACCAGCAGAGAAGGGGGTAGCGGCAGGGGGGTTGAGCAGTTCTTC. Encoded protein: CATSREGGSGRGVEQFF.

The table lists this clone with a few counts. This chain's CDR3 is CASVRGYRNTEAFF. DNA of the CDR3: TGTGCCAGCGTGCGGGGGTACCGAAACACTGAAGCTTTCTTT. This rearrangement joins TRBV6-6 to TRBJ1-1, with D perhaps matching TRBD1 (5 bases). The ends were cut back, 8 bases at V and 2 bases at J, with 15 bases in the middle. CDR1 is MNHNY and CDR2 is SVGAGI in the germline V gene (reference sequence). The CDR3 is 14 residues long.

This chain links TRBV6-6 with TRBJ1-5, with D uncertain. In germline, CDR1 is MNHNY, CDR2 SVGAGI (reference sequence). This CDR3 region has 14 residues. The V and J ends lost 2 bases and 3 bases respectively, with 8 bases between them. The CDR3 DNA follows: TGTGCCAGCAGTTACCTCGAGGTCAATCAGCCCCAGCATTTT. Amino acids: CASSYLEVNQPQHF.

The chain joins TRBV19 to TRBJ2-5; weak D call: TRBD2 (5 bases). This CDR3 has 14 amino acids. The V and J ends lost 5 bases and 3 bases respectively, with 13 bases between them. Germline V gene lookup returns CDR1 LNHDA and CDR2 SQIVND (reference sequence). CDR3 sequence: CASSPPGLEETQYF. The CDR3 coding sequence is TGTGCCAGTAGTCCGCCAGGACTCGAAGAGACCCAGTACTTC. Full variable domain (remainder filled in from reference TRBV19 and TRBJ2-5): DGGITQSPKYLFRKEGQNVTLSCEQNLNHDAMYWYRQDPGQGLRLIYYSQIVNDFQKGDIAEGYSVSREKKESFPLTVTSAQKNPTAFYLCASSPPGLEETQYFGPGTRLLVL.